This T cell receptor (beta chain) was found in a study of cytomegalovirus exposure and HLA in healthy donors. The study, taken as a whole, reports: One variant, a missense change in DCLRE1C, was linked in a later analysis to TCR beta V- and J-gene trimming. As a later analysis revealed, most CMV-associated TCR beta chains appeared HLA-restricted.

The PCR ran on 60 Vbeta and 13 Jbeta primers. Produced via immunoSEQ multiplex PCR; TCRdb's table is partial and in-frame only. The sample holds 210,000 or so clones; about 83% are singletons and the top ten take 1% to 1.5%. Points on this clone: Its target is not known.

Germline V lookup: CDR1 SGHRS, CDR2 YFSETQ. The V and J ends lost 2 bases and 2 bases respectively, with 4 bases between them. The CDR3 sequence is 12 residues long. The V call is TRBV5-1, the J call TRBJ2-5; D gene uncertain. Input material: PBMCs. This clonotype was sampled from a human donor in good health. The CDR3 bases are TGCGCCAGCAGCTTCCATCAAGAGACCCAGTACTTC. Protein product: CASSFHQETQYF.